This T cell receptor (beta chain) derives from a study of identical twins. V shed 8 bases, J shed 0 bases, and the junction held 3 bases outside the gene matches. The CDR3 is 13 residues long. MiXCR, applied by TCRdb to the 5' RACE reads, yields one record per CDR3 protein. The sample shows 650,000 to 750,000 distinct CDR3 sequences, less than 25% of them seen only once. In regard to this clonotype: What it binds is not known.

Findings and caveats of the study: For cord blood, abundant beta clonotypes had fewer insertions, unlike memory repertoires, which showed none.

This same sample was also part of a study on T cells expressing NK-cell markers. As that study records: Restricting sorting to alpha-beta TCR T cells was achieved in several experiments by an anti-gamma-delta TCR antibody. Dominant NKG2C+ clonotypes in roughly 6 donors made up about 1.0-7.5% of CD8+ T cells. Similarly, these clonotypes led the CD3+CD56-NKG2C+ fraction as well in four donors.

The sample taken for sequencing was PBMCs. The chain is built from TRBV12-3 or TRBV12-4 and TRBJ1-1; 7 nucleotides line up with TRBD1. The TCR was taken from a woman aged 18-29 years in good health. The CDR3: CASLGQLNTEAFF. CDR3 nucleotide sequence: TGTGCCAGCTTGGGACAGTTGAACACTGAAGCTTTCTTT.